These 14 T cell receptor beta chains were all obtained from the same sample, sequenced in a study of cytomegalovirus exposure and HLA in healthy donors. The PCR was carried out with 60 Vbeta primers and 13 Jbeta primers. Libraries were prepared by immunoSEQ multiplex PCR; TCRdb keeps only in-frame clonotypes and omits some of them. The sample shows around 180,000 clones, 80% of them seen only once. What was sequenced was PBMCs. These receptor sequences come from a man aged 25 to 45 in good health and CMV-seropositive.

In its sample, this clone was seen a few times. J is TRBJ2-7 and V is TRBV10-1; 10 bases are shared with TRBD2. The CDR3 loop spans 15 amino acids. CDR1 is WNHNN and CDR2 is SYGVQD in the germline V gene (reference sequence). V lost 3 bases, J lost 1 base, and 3 bases stayed unmatched. CDR3 residues: CASSEGLAESYEQYF. CDR3 bases: TGCGCCAGCAGTGAAGGACTAGCGGAATCCTACGAGCAGTACTTC.

This clone was observed a handful of times. The gene calls are TRBV14 and TRBJ2-1; 8 nucleotides align to TRBD2. The V gene end was trimmed by 4 bases and the J gene end by 7 bases; junction bases not matched to a gene: 12. The CDR3 is 16 amino acids. Germline loops: CDR1 SGHDN, CDR2 FVKESK. CDR3 sequence: CASSRRTGLEMNEQFF. DNA of the CDR3: TGTGCCAGCAGCCGCAGAACGGGACTAGAGATGAATGAGCAGTTCTTC.

This clone was picked up a small number of times. The chain carries TRBV19 and TRBJ2-1; no reliable D call. The CDR3 spans 11 residues. Germline V gene sequence: CDR1 LNHDA, CDR2 SQIVND (reference sequence). Trimming cost V 1 base and J 10 bases, with 5 bases left between them. The CDR3 spells CASSIAREQFF. The CDR3 DNA reads as TGTGCCAGTAGTATAGCGAGAGAGCAGTTCTTC.

V is TRBV5-1 and J is TRBJ2-7; 7 bases match TRBD1. Germline trimming cut 0 bases from V and 0 bases from J; bases unmatched to any gene: 0. Germline assignment: CDR1 SGHRS and CDR2 YFSETQ. The CDR3 runs to 14 residues. The CDR3 nucleotides read TGCGCCAGCAGCTTGGGGGACAGCTCCTACGAGCAGTACTTC. Its translation: CASSLGDSSYEQYF.

CDR3 nucleotide sequence: TGTGCCAGCAGTTACGGTAGCGGGGGGGCCAGTGAGCAGTTCTTC. This codes for CASSYGSGGASEQFF. The J gene is TRBJ2-1, the V gene TRBV6-5; 11 nucleotides line up with TRBD2. Germline CDR1 is MNHEY and CDR2 is SVGAGI. Trimming cost V 2 bases and J 9 bases; bases outside gene matches: 6. This CDR3 contains 15 residues.

With respect to this clone: At one boundary the junction diverges from the germline segment, which might be a read error. This chain connects TRBV7-9 to TRBJ2-7, with TRBD2 as a possible D gene (6 bases). CDR1 and CDR2 (germline): SEHNR, FQNEAQ (reference sequence). CDR3 length equals 14 residues. This CDR3 is CSSSLVADSYEQYF. As DNA, the CDR3 is TGTTCCAGCAGCTTGGTAGCGGACTCCTACGAGCAGTACTTC.

This clone has a handful of counts. The rearrangement links TRBV7-6 to TRBJ2-1; TRBD2 matches at 7 bases. The CDR3 sequence is 15 residues long. CDR1 and CDR2 from the germline V gene are SGHVS and FNYEAQ. Trimming removed 7 bases from V and 0 bases from J; junction bases left unmatched: 6. The CDR3 DNA follows: TGTGCCAGCACCCCTAGCGGTAGCTCCTACAATGAGCAGTTCTTC. It is translated as CASTPSGSSYNEQFF.

V gene TRBV14 combines with J gene TRBJ2-2, with 9 bases fitting TRBD1. Germline trimming cut 4 bases from V and 4 bases from J; bases unmatched to any gene: 10. The CDR3 totals 17 residues. From germline, CDR1 is SGHDN and CDR2 FVKESK. The CDR3 DNA is TGTGCCAGCAGCCCCCGGGACAGGGTTTTTCGCACCGGGGAGCTGTTTTTT. Protein product: CASSPRDRVFRTGELFF.

This clone has just one count. The chain recombines TRBV7-9 with TRBJ1-1, with TRBD1 matching over 7 bases. Germline V CDR1 and CDR2: SEHNR, FQNEAQ (reference sequence). Trimming took 0 bases from V and 2 from J; bases not matched to a gene: 3. The CDR3 consists of 15 residues. CDR3 DNA sequence: TGTGCCAGCAGCTTAGCCAACAGGGGAAACACTGAAGCTTTCTTT. Protein sequence: CASSLANRGNTEAFF.

This clone was seen only a few times. CDR3 amino acids: CASSLVSDEQFF. In DNA form, the CDR3 reads TGTGCCAGCAGCTTGGTTAGCGATGAGCAGTTCTTC. This sequence joins TRBV5-4 and TRBJ2-1; D is possibly TRBD2 (5 bases). The CDR3 totals 12 residues. The V gene's germline CDR1 is SGHNT and CDR2 YYREEE (reference sequence). The V end was cut by 0 bases, the J end by 8 bases, with 6 bases between.

The J gene is TRBJ2-5, the V gene TRBV18; maybe TRBD2 (5 bases). The germline V and J ends were trimmed by 2 bases and 3 bases, with 10 bases remaining between them. CDR3 length: 14 amino acids. Germline CDR1 is KGHSH and CDR2 is LQKENI. The CDR3 spells CASSPSLAKETQYF. The CDR3 region has the DNA TGTGCCAGCTCACCATCCCTAGCCAAAGAGACCCAGTACTTC.

V gene TRBV5-6 combines with J gene TRBJ2-5, with a tentative D call TRBD1 (6 bases). The CDR3 length is 15 residues. Trimming cost V 4 bases and J 2 bases, with 15 bases left between them. Germline lookup yields CDR1 SGHDT and CDR2 YYEEEE. The CDR3 spells CASSPPYRDQETQYF. The CDR3 DNA sequence: TGTGCCAGCAGCCCACCGTACAGGGATCAAGAGACCCAGTACTTC.

This chain joins TRBV7-2 and TRBJ2-7; 7 bases agree with TRBD2. Germline CDR1 is SGHTA and CDR2 is FQGNSA. The CDR3 has 13 amino acids. V was clipped by 2 bases and J by 3 bases; unmatched bases: 1. CDR3 amino acids: CASSLKRDYEQYF. The CDR3 DNA reads TGTGCCAGCAGCTTAAAGCGGGACTACGAGCAGTACTTC.

This clone showed up just once. The gene calls are TRBV5-5 and TRBJ2-3; D may be TRBD1 (6 bases). V was pared by 2 bases and J by 2 bases, with 12 bases between. CDR3 length: 15 residues. Germline-derived CDR1 and CDR2 are SGHKS and YYEKEE (reference sequence). CDR3 DNA sequence: TGTGCCAGCAGCTTCGCGCAGGGGACCACAGATACGCAGTATTTT. Translating gives CASSFAQGTTDTQYF.